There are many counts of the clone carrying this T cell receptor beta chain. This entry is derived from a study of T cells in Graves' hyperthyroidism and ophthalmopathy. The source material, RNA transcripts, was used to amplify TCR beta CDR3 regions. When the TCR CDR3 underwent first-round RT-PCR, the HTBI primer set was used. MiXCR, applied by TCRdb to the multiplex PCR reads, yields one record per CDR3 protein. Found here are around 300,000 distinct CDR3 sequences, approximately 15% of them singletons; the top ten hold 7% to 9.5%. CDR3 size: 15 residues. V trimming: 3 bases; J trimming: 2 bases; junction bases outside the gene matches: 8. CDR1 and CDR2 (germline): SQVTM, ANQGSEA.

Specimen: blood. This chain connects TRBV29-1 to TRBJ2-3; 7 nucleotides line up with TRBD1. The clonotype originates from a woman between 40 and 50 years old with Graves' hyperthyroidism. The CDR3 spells CSVEGDRENTDTQYF. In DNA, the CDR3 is TGCAGCGTTGAGGGCGACAGGGAGAACACAGATACGCAGTATTTT.